Below, 14 T cell receptor beta chains from the same sample are listed, as sequenced in a study of tumor-infiltrating lymphocytes in localized non-small cell lung cancer. TCRdb keeps only in-frame clones here, not all; method: immunoSEQ multiplex PCR. The table has more than 9,500 clones, about four fifths seen once. The specimen sequenced was lung tumor tissue. Source of these receptors: a human donor with non-small cell lung cancer.

In its sample, this clone is medium-sized. The gene calls are TRBV4-1 and TRBJ2-7; no clear D. Per germline, CDR1 MGHRA and CDR2 YSYEKL. Trimming left V 2 bases short and J 8 bases short, with 13 bases between. This CDR3 comprises 13 residues. CDR3 residues: CASSQRFTVKQYF. DNA for the CDR3: TGCGCCAGCAGCCAACGGTTCACCGTGAAGCAGTACTTC.

V is TRBV7-2 and J is TRBJ2-7; the match to TRBD2 covers 9 bases. The CDR3 has 15 residues. The trim removed 5 bases at V and 5 bases at J, leaving 10 bases unmatched. Germline-derived CDR1 and CDR2 are SGHTA and FQGNSA. The CDR3 sequence: CASSRSWREGDEQYF. The CDR3 DNA sequence: TGTGCCAGCAGCCGAAGCTGGCGGGAGGGCGACGAGCAGTACTTC.

The chain employs TRBV29-1 and TRBJ1-2, with TRBD1 as a possible D gene (5 bases). The V end was cut by 3 bases, the J end by 1 base, with 6 bases between. The length of the CDR3 is 12 residues. CDR1 is SQVTM and CDR2 is ANQGSEA in the germline V gene. CDR3 coding DNA: TGCAGCGTTGACCAGGGTAACTATGGCTACACCTTC. This codes for CSVDQGNYGYTF.

In this sample, this clone turned up a few times. CDR3: CASSLGGLNTEAFF. CDR3 in DNA: TGCGCCAGCAGCTTGGGAGGGTTGAACACTGAAGCTTTCTTT. The rearrangement links TRBV5-1 to TRBJ1-1; D ambiguous. From germline, CDR1 is SGHRS and CDR2 YFSETQ. CDR3 length: 14 amino acids. V lost 0 bases and J lost 0, with 6 bases in between.

The CDR3 region is CASSLGLAGETYEQYF. The CDR3 bases are TGTGCCAGCAGCTTAGGACTAGCGGGAGAAACCTACGAGCAGTACTTC. The J gene is TRBJ2-7, the V gene TRBV11-2; TRBD2 aligns across 12 bases. Per the germline V gene, CDR1 is SGHAT and CDR2 is FQNNGV. This CDR3 contains 16 residues. Unmatched junction bases numbered 3, after V lost 1 base and J lost 2 bases.

The chain is built from TRBV7-3 and TRBJ1-1; D uncertain. Germline CDR1 is SGHTA and CDR2 is FQGTGA. Trimming stripped 4 bases from V and 1 base from J, with 28 bases between. CDR3 length equals 20 residues. The CDR3 DNA reads TGTGCCAGCAGCTCCAACGGCTATGTCTCCGGCGCTAGAGAGAACACTGAAGCTTTCTTT. It encodes CASSSNGYVSGARENTEAFF.

This chain joins TRBV27 and TRBJ2-1; D might be TRBD1 (6 bases). This CDR3 spans 12 amino acids. Trimming removed 4 bases at V and 7 bases at J, with 8 bases between. Germline V gene sequence: CDR1 MNHEY, CDR2 SMNVEV (reference sequence). CDR3: CASSYQGNEQFF. In DNA, the CDR3 is TGTGCCAGCAGTTATCAGGGGAATGAGCAGTTCTTC.

This rearrangement joins TRBV11-2 to TRBJ1-5; TRBD1 agrees at 9 bases. This CDR3 is built from 14 residues. Germline-derived CDR1 and CDR2 are SGHAT and FQNNGV. Losses at the gene ends were 5 bases for V and 7 bases for J; bases not matched to a gene: 6. Written as DNA, the CDR3 is TGTGCCAGCAGCCTCTACAGGGGGCAACAGCCCCAGCATTTT. It specifies CASSLYRGQQPQHF.

The chain employs TRBV27 and TRBJ2-2; D is uncertain. From germline, CDR1 is MNHEY and CDR2 SMNVEV (reference sequence). Deletions cut 5 bases from V and 2 bases from J, with 9 bases between. The CDR3 is 14 amino acids. CDR3 sequence (DNA): TGTGCCAGCAGTCTGGTACCAAACACCGGGGAGCTGTTTTTT. This codes for CASSLVPNTGELFF.

The rearrangement uses TRBV30 and TRBJ2-5, with D unclear. The tail of the sequence fits TRBJ2-7 better, so the J call may be wrong. This CDR3 is 14 amino acids long. The V gene's germline CDR1 is GTSNPN and CDR2 SVGIG (reference sequence). The CDR3 DNA reads as TGTGCCTGGAGTGTACCAACCGCTCCCTACGAGCAGTACTTC. It yields the protein CAWSVPTAPYEQYF.

The chain links TRBV19 to TRBJ1-1, with 7 bases that match TRBD1. Germline V gene data show CDR1 as LNHDA and CDR2 as SQIVND (reference sequence). V lost 2 bases and J lost 2; bases outside the gene matches: 11. The CDR3 totals 17 residues. The CDR3 bases are TGTGCCAGTAGTATAAGTAGGGAGACAGGGCGTAACACTGAAGCTTTCTTT. This gives the protein CASSISRETGRNTEAFF. The complete variable domain, with remaining parts taken from reference TRBV19 and TRBJ1-1, reads DGGITQSPKYLFRKEGQNVTLSCEQNLNHDAMYWYRQDPGQGLRLIYYSQIVNDFQKGDIAEGYSVSREKKESFPLTVTSAQKNPTAFYLCASSISRETGRNTEAFFGQGTRLTVV.

J is TRBJ2-1 and V is TRBV5-5; no clear D. CDR3 length: 14 residues. The ends were cut back, 3 bases at V and 8 bases at J, with 15 bases in the middle. Germline V CDR1 and CDR2: SGHKS, YYEKEE (reference sequence). The chain's CDR3 is CASSSEFLIDEQFF. The CDR3 DNA follows: TGTGCCAGCAGCTCTGAATTTTTGATCGATGAGCAGTTCTTC.

The chain couples TRBV27 to TRBJ1-6, with 7 positions matching TRBD1. This CDR3 is 14 amino acids long. V lost 3 bases to trimming and J lost 8 bases; unmatched junction nucleotides: 4. Germline V gives CDR1 MNHEY, CDR2 SMNVEV (reference sequence). The CDR3 DNA reads as TGTGCCAGCAGTTTTAGCAGGGGGGATTCACCCCTCCACTTT. Translated, it gives CASSFSRGDSPLHF.

The rearrangement links TRBV9 to TRBJ1-1; D remains ambiguous. CDR3 length: 14 residues. V gave up 0 bases and J gave up 5 bases, with 11 bases separating them. Germline lookup yields CDR1 SGDLS and CDR2 YYNGEE. The CDR3 here is CASSVGPTGTEAFF. The CDR3 DNA reads TGTGCCAGCAGCGTAGGTCCTACGGGGACTGAAGCTTTCTTT.